This TCR beta chain comes out of a study of T cell responses to AZD1222 COVID-19 vaccine. Data came from immunoSEQ multiplex PCR; TCRdb stores just in-frame clones and leaves some out. The sample shows roughly 120,000 clones, roughly 92% of them seen only once. Germline-derived CDR1 and CDR2 are GTSNPN and SVGIG (reference sequence). J was trimmed by 4 bases and V by 5 bases; bases with no gene match: 11. The CDR3 extends over 16 amino acids. The study, taken as a whole, reports: White British ancestry dominated among donors, who included more females, and clonal diversity was possibly underestimated. Spike regions recognized by vaccine-associated CD4 TCRs spanned the protein, led by 160-218 and 743-854.

Worth noting for this clone: The antigen remains unidentified.

The rearrangement joins TRBV30 to TRBJ2-1, with 10 positions matching TRBD2. The TCR comes from an adult who received the AZD1222 COVID-19 vaccine. The material was peripheral blood, obtained 28 days after the second AZD1222 dose. The CDR3 bases are TGTGCCTGGGGGCCGGGCTTAGCGGGAGGATACAATGAGCAGTTCTTC. It specifies CAWGPGLAGGYNEQFF.